These 5 T cell receptor beta chains came from one sample sequenced in a study of T-cell memory formation after mild COVID-19. TCRdb re-called the 5' RACE reads with MiXCR, one entry per CDR3 protein. The table has roughly 52,000 distinct CDR3 sequences, about 7% seen once. Sequencing input: PBMCs or a T cell subset sorted from them (not recorded which). Receptors originate from a young man who had mild COVID-19 (a few samples of this study predate the infection). Cell type and time point are not known.

Ten or more counts support this clonotype. This chain joins TRBV5-1 and TRBJ2-7; 9 bases line up with TRBD2. Unmatched junction bases numbered 6, after V lost 3 bases and J lost 2 bases. CDR1 and CDR2 from the germline V gene are SGHRS and YFSETQ. The CDR3 extends over 15 amino acids. The CDR3 protein is CASSSGTSRAYEQYF. The CDR3 coding sequence is TGCGCCAGCAGCTCGGGGACTAGCCGAGCCTACGAGCAGTACTTC.

V usage is TRBV7-9 and J usage is TRBJ1-4; 10 bases align to TRBD1. J gave up 8 bases and V 5 bases, and 5 bases lay outside the gene matches. Germline values: CDR1 SEHNR, CDR2 FQNEAQ (reference sequence). This CDR3 spans 14 amino acids. The CDR3 bases are TGTGCCAGCAGCGTCGGACAGGGGGGCGAAAAACTGTTTTTT. Amino acid sequence: CASSVGQGGEKLFF.

This clonotype showed up many times. V and J are TRBV7-3 and TRBJ2-2; D is unclear. V was clipped by 2 bases and J by 7 bases, with 5 bases between them. CDR3 size: 12 residues. Per the germline V gene, CDR1 is SGHTA and CDR2 is FQGTGA. In DNA, the CDR3 is TGTGCCAGCAGCTTATCGCGCGGGGAGCTGTTTTTT. Translating it yields CASSLSRGELFF. The full variable domain, rest sourced from reference TRBV7-3 and TRBJ2-2, is GAGVSQTPSNKVTEKGKYVELRCDPISGHTALYWYRQSLGQGPEFLIYFQGTGAADDSGLPNDRFFAVRPEGSVSTLKIQRTERGDSAVYLCASSLSRGELFFGEGSRLTVL.

This clonotype was seen a handful of times. In DNA form, the CDR3 reads TGCGCCAGCAGCTTCACGGGAAACGGGGCTGAAGCTTTCTTT. Its translation is CASSFTGNGAEAFF. J is TRBJ1-1 and V is TRBV5-1, with no clear D. V was cut by 2 bases and J by 6 bases, with 14 bases left in between. Germline V gene lookup returns CDR1 SGHRS and CDR2 YFSETQ. There are 14 residues in the CDR3. The entire variable domain, with the rest obtained from reference TRBV5-1 and TRBJ1-1, is as follows: KAGVTQTPRYLIKTRGQQVTLSCSPISGHRSVSWYQQTPGQGLQFLFEYFSETQRNKGNFPGRFSGRQFSNSRSEMNVSTLELGDSALYLCASSFTGNGAEAFFGQGTRLTVV.

The chain employs TRBV2 and TRBJ1-6, with D unclear. The CDR3 covers 14 residues. Germline values: CDR1 SNHLY, CDR2 FYNNEI. V lost 7 bases and J lost 4, with 11 bases in between. CDR3 in DNA: TGTGCCAGCAATGCCGCATTATATAATTCACCCCTCCACTTT. Amino acid sequence: CASNAALYNSPLHF.